This T cell receptor beta chain comes out of a study of control samples from healthy donors and cancer patients. Method: immunoSEQ multiplex PCR; TCRdb's copy keeps in-frame clones and lacks some. The sample gives roughly 100,000 clones, 83% of which show up once; about 13% is in the top ten. V shed 2 bases and J 4 bases; nucleotides not matched to a gene: 1. CDR3 length: 13 residues. Germline V gene lookup returns CDR1 SGHTA and CDR2 FQGTGA. This clonotype was obtained from a woman aged 45-60 years in good health. The chain employs TRBV7-3 and TRBJ1-1, with 7 bases lining up with TRBD1. The material sequenced was blood. The CDR3 bases are TGTGCCAGCAGCTTAGAGGGGGCCACTGAAGCTTTCTTT. It translates to CASSLEGATEAFF.